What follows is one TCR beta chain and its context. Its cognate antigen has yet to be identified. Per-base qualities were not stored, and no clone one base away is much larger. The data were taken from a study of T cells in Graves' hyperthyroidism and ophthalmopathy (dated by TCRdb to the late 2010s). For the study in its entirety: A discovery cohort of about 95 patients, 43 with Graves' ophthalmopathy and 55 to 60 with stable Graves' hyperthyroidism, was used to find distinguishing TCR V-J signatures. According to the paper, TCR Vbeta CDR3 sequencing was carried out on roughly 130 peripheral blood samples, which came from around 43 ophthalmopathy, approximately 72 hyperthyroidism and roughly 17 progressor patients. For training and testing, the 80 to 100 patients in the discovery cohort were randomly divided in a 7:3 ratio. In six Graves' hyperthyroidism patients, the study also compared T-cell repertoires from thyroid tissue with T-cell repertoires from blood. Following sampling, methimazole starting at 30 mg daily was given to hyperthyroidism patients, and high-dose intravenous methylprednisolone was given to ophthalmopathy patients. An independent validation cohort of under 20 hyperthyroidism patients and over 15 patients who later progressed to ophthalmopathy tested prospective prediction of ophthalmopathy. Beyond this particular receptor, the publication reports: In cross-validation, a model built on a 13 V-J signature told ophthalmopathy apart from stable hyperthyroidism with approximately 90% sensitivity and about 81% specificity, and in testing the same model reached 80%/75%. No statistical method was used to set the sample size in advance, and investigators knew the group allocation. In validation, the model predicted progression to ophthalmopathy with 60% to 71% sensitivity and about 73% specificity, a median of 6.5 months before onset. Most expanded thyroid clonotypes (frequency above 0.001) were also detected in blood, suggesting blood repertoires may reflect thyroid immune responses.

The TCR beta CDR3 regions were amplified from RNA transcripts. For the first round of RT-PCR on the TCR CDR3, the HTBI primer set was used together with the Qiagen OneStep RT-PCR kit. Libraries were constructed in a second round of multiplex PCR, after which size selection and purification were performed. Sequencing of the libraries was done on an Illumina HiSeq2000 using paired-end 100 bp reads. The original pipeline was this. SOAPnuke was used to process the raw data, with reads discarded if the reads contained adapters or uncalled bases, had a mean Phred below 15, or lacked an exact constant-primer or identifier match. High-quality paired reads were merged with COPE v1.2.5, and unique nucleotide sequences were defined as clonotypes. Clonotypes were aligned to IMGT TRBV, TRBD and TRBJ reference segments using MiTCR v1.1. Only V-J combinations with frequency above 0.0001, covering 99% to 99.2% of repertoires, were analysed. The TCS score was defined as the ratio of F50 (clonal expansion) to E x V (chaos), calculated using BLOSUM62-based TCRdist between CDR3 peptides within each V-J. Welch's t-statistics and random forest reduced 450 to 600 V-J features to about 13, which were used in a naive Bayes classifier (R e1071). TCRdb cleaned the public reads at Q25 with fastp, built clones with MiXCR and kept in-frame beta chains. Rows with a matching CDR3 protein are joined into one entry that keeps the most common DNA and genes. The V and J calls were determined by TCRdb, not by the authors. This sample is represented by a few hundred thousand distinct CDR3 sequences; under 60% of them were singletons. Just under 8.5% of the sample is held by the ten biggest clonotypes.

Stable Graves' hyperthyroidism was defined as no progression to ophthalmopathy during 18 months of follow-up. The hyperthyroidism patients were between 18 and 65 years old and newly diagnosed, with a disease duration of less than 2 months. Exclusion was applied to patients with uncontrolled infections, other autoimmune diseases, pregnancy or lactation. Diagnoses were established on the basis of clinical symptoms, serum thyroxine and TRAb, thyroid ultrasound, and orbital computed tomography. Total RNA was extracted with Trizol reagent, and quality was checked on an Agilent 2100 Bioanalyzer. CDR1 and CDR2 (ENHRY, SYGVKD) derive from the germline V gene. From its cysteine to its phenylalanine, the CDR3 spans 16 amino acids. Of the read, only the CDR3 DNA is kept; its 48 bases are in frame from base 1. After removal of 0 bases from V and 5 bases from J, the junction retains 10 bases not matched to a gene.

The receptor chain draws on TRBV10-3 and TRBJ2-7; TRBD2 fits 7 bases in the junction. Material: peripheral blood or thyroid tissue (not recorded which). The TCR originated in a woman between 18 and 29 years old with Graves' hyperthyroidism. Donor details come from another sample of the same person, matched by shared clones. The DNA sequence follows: TGTGCCATCAGTGAGTCGATTACCGCGGGAGAAGACGAGCAGTACTTC. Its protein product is CAISESITAGEDEQYF.